A selection of T cell receptor beta chains follows, all from one sample in a study of human T cells and chemical hapten exposure. TCRdb itself ran the RACE reads through MiXCR, one entry per CDR3 protein. This sample has over 85,000 distinct CDR3 sequences, with approximately 11% found just once. The specimen was whole blood, collected in connection with sensitization to the hapten diphenylcyclopropenone (DPC). These receptors were obtained from a woman aged 60-75 years with alopecia areata. Some clones in this sample may be carry-over from other donors' samples. The CDR3 runs from the conserved cysteine through the conserved F or W.

TRBV29-1 | CSAHKGGSNGYTF
TRBV4-1 | CASSHLTDTQYF
TRBV19 | CASSSDVWTGVYGYTF
TRBV10-3 | CAIRSGRGAQEPNTEAFF
TRBV10-3 | CAIKPGENTGELFF
TRBV12-3/TRBV12-4 | CASSSTGSNSPLHF
TRBV10-3 | CAIKDRGDEQFF
TRBV5-1 | CASSLVGLAGYNEQFF
TRBV20-1 | CSARVTVNTEAFF
TRBV4-1 | CASSPGQGAPSEQYF
TRBV19 | CASSRGNSLAYEQYF
TRBV6-5 | CASSRGGGGDEQYF
TRBV7-2 | CASSFVQEQFF
TRBV4-2 | CASSQDQRTDTQYF
TRBV5-1 | CASSWAPGLAGETQYF
TRBV20-1 | CSAPRTGDYTDTQYF
TRBV2 | CASSEGLAFADTQYF
TRBV20-1 | CSARALNSNQPQHF
TRBV10-2 | CASIDPSLYEQYF
TRBV20-1 | CSARGSGNSNQPQHF
TRBV6-5 | CASSAYAGDMNYGYTF
TRBV29-1 | CSTVRGTANTEAFF
TRBV10-3 | CAISPITSGGTYEQYF
TRBV4-1 | CASSQAGISNQPQHF
TRBV5-1 | CASSGGTTSGNTIYF
TRBV5-1 | CASSTGQGARGYTF
TRBV12-3/TRBV12-4 | CASSSRSRRGRYGYTF
TRBV20-1 | CSAREPVYGYTF
TRBV7-7 | CASSPGGSGTQYF
TRBV6-6 | CASSYMRQGTDTQYF
TRBV25-1 | CASSDRKVEGEQYF
TRBV19 | CASSIEGTSQYF
TRBV27 | CASSSPGRYEQYF
TRBV12-3/TRBV12-4 | CASRPREETQYF
TRBV7-9 | CASSRDMGWSNYGYTF
TRBV6-5 | CASSDGTGNEKLFF
TRBV6-2/TRBV6-3 | CASSYSPPHRPVYNEQFF
TRBV5-1 | CASSGKTENYNSPLHF
TRBV10-1 | CASSEYTGVNTEAFF
TRBV18 | CASSPRTGDTIYF
TRBV5-1 | CASSFMWDSKNYGYTF
TRBV6-5 | CASRQISGANVLTF
TRBV5-1 | CASSLLGGAKNIQYF
TRBV29-1 | CSVSPSHSGNTEAFF
TRBV6-5 | CASSYSSGTGVNQPQHF
TRBV20-1 | CSARDSGRAGNQPQHF
TRBV7-9 | CASSSDSNYGYTF
TRBV25-1 | CATRRGTDSPLHF
TRBV7-9 | CASSQLSSGTEAFF